The entry that follows covers one TCR beta chain sequence. This clone came up a few times. Its antigen is not yet known. It has no much larger one-base neighbor in the sample; base qualities were not kept. The library was built by means of the immunoSEQ multiplex PCR assay. For the multiplex PCR, a mixture combining 60 forward primers for TCR Vbeta segments and 13 reverse primers for TCR Jbeta segments was used. A multiplex PCR assay on genomic DNA amplified the CDR3 region of rearranged TCR beta genes. On the Illumina HiSeq System, the amplified TCR beta libraries were sequenced as 87-base-pair reads. From the authors' description of their analysis: In a later analysis, tens of millions of unique TCR beta chains were counted across the 666 repertoires, and approximately 9.9 million of these chains were shared by at least two donors. Raw reads were error-corrected and collapsed into unique sequences with a nearest-neighbor algorithm that merged closely related sequences to remove PCR and sequencing errors. CDR3 sequences were aligned to IMGT reference sequences to assign V, D and J gene segments. For a sequence to be retained, a match of at least six nucleotides to both a V gene segment and a J gene segment was required. Rearrangements were called productive when the CDR3 lacked stop codons and stayed in frame with V and J; all others were non-productive. Following IMGT convention, CDR3 was defined as the stretch from the second conserved V-encoded cysteine to the conserved J-encoded phenylalanine. The earlier analysis of about 530 of the donors excluded any sequence lacking an unambiguous match to a single V gene segment. In an earlier analysis of 450 to 700 of the donors, V segments were called functional above 56.7% productive rearrangements and were called segregating when the between-donor standard deviation exceeded 5%. A statistical classification framework was built to diagnose cytomegalovirus status from the catalog of TCR beta chain sequences. V and J gene assignment, in a later analysis, came from comparing TCR nucleotide sequences with IMGT/GENE-DB human TR gene sequences. Using the TCRdist pipeline, a later analysis assigned CDR3 sequences along with most-parsimonious VDJ recombination scenarios. In a later analysis, every TCR beta chain was defined by the combination of its CDR3 amino acid sequence and its V-gene family, and reads without a unique V-gene family were dropped. As a way to deal with suspected cross-contamination and a sequencing artifact, a later analysis dropped 450 to 600 nucleotide sequences that were highly shared and had low generation probability. A later analysis calculated a clonal expansion index for each public chain from normalized within-repertoire ranks of inferred template counts. A later analysis computed generation probabilities with a VDJ recombination model fitted to out-of-frame rearrangements, and checked the results against IGoR. Hypergeometric tests were used in a later analysis to score TCR-TCR, TCR-HLA and TCR-CMV co-occurrence, with a repertoire-size bias correction applied to the TCR pairs. To estimate false discovery rates, a later analysis permuted the HLA or CMV assignments 20 times. A later analysis grouped co-occurring TCRs with DBSCAN, adding TCRdist sequence similarity when clustering within HLA-allele-positive subsets. Repertoires with fewer than 30,000 or more than 120,000 public chains, plus five repertoires with anomalous nucleotide sharing, were excluded from co-occurrence clustering. TCRdb took this table from immuneACCESS and kept in-frame rearrangements with V and J called. Such tables lack part of the clones; where checked against another copy, unresolved V genes explain under half of the gap, and the rest is unexplained. V, J and clone size are taken as reported in that table, and D and trimming were inferred from the DNA itself. The sample table contains 120,000 to 150,000 clones; only one count was recorded for 60% to 85% of them. The biggest ten clones account for roughly 2.8% of the sample.

The data belong to a study of cytomegalovirus exposure and HLA in healthy donors (TCRdb year 2017). Broadly, across the study: According to an earlier analysis of several hundred of the donors, about 179 million T cells yielded 120 million or so unique TCR beta sequences and about 300 Gb of sequence data. The number of donors typed differed by locus, with 629-630 for A, B, C, DRB1 and DQB1, roughly 550 for DQA1, over 600 for DPA1, and roughly 450 for DPB1. The genetic ancestry cluster associated with self-reported Caucasian donors included 81% of the roughly 360 genotyped donors. HLA typing covered class I and class II loci at four-digit resolution. A later genetic analysis used genome-wide SNP genotypes for about 55% of the 666 donors, treating that subset as a discovery cohort. In the later analysis, no new phenotypic data were used to find candidate immune exposures; instead, reliance was placed on TCR beta sequences and their occurrence across donors. The study used immunosequencing to profile the T cell repertoires of around 600 subjects and linked those repertoires to cytomegalovirus serostatus. A later analysis re-analyzed previously published TCR beta repertoires from about 600 donors and added high-resolution HLA genotyping to study TCR occurrence patterns. The study combined high-throughput TCR immunosequencing, statistical association of individual TCRs with disease status, and machine learning to predict cytomegalovirus infection status. On average, roughly 250,000 unique TCR beta nucleotide sequences were sequenced per donor among some 420 genotyped donors of the cohort, with 15% to 20% of those sequences being non-productive. Alongside the repertoire data, information on donor age, sex, ethnicity and CMV serostatus was compiled. A separate validation cohort of approximately 120 different subjects was used in addition to the approximately 670-subject first cohort. Four to six DR-DQ haplotypes were handled as single units for association and clustering, since linkage in the cohort was strong. An early release that covered 500 to 800 HLA-typed donors contained 250 to 350 gigabases of sequencing data and 80 million or so unique TCR sequences. To decide whether each TCR beta V gene segment behaved as functional or pseudogenic, an earlier analysis of some 600 of the donors relied on high-throughput TCR beta sequencing. The study aimed to test whether signatures of past pathogen exposure could be identified by cataloging public T cell receptors. All discovery cohort repertoires had been generated using a single sequencing platform. General study outcomes and caveats: Cytomegalovirus status was reported to be diagnosed by the classifier with high specificity and sensitivity in both the original and validation cohorts. In a later analysis, most CMV-associated TCR beta chains were found to appear HLA-restricted, with HLA associations seemingly driven largely by CMV exposure. The cohort was sequenced for TCR beta chains only, and without alpha or paired-chain data the features that could be detected were limited. When HLA alleles, especially DR and DQ, strongly co-occurred, attributing TCR associations to individual alleles was difficult. Immune exposure information for the cohort was limited to CMV serostatus. Across donors, most TCR sequences were observed very rarely, whereas some public TCRs were present in many individuals. A group of highly shared sequence variants was considered likely to be a technical artifact of the sequencing pipeline. Because some donors lacked HLA typing at each locus, the association tests relied only on the typed subset. At a false discovery rate of 0.05, a later analysis linked fewer than 20,000 TCR beta sequences to specific HLA alleles. The presence/absence analyses assumed that sequencing depth was roughly uniform across donors, and that assumption may not be true. A few of the identified cytomegalovirus-associated TCR beta chains were confirmed in vitro to be specific for cytomegalovirus antigens. In a later genetic analysis, fewer N-insertions in productive TCRs were reported among donors in an Asian-associated ancestry cluster than the 666-donor mean. A later analysis found that TCR association rates varied across HLA loci, with DRB1 alleles showing the most associated TCRs and HLA-C alleles the fewest. In a later analysis, HLA-associated TCR beta chains were found to be more clonally expanded and to have lower generation probabilities than equally common non-associated chains. Because counts were too low, some 17 rarely observed V segments, including chromosome 9 orphons, were excluded from the earlier analysis of 587 of the donors. Correlated functional status among segregating V segments might reflect linkage disequilibrium, but an unknown experimental factor could not be ruled out. The authors suggested that the approach could potentially be generalized to other disease states and immunological phenotypes. A total of fewer than 200 TCR beta chains were listed by the study as associated with cytomegalovirus. A further reported finding was that TCR beta sequences accurately predicted the HLA-A and HLA-B alleles for most subjects in the first cohort. Because the 87-base-pair reads could not distinguish some IMGT-functional V segments, including TRBV6-2 and TRBV6-3, those segments were excluded. In a later genetic analysis, a missense DCLRE1C variant was associated with V-gene and J-gene trimming of TCR beta chains, and the association was replicated in an independent cohort. According to a later analysis, parvovirus B19, influenza, CMV and Epstein-Barr virus appeared linked to several top co-occurrence clusters. Broadly in line with IMGT annotations, most TCR beta V segments showed up in productive rearrangements about 87% or about 30% of the time in an earlier analysis of under 700 of the donors.

In total, 600 or so healthy bone marrow donors made up the cohort. At the time of sampling, every cohort member was nominally healthy, though immune exposures that went unrecorded were likely present. The donor tested CMV seronegative, placing the donor among the 350 to 400 seronegative members of the cohort. A peripheral blood sample was provided by each donor, and peripheral blood mononuclear cells were used for TCR beta sequencing. The Qiagen DNeasy Blood Extraction Kit was used to extract genomic DNA from the blood cell samples. The germline V gene provides CDR1 ENHRY and CDR2 SYGVKD. The CDR3 covers 15 residues, taking in both the cysteine and the phenylalanine. This entry keeps only the CDR3 DNA: 45 bases, framed from base 1. Trimming removed 6 bases from V and 0 bases from J, leaving 13 bases between the germline ends.

The sequence came from a male donor in good health and CMV-seronegative. The receptor chain draws on TRBV10-3 and TRBJ2-3; the D gene cannot be named for sure. Input material: PBMCs. The bases read TGTGCCATCAGCGACTCCGTTACTAGCACAGATACGCAGTATTTT. Protein translation: CAISDSVTSTDTQYF.